This entry is about one TCR beta chain. This CDR3 has 13 residues. V lost 5 bases and J 6 bases, leaving 14 bases between the germline ends. Germline V gene data show CDR1 as SGDLS and CDR2 as YYNGEE. The sample comes from a study of blood T cell repertoires in COVID-19. Study details: COVID-19 samples collected from the United States, Italy and Spain covered acute and convalescent phases. From T cells, B-cell-depleted T cells, or PBMCs came the material, which was cDNA or gDNA.

Per the study methods: Reference gene primer amplification yielded estimated nucleated cell counts. The method was immunoSEQ multiplex PCR; TCRdb's version includes in-frame clones alone and lacks a portion of them. Clonal size and the V and J genes are those of that table, whereas D and trimming came from the DNA. Here the sample spans approximately 250,000 clones, around 84% being singletons. This TCR was sampled from a middle-aged woman who had recovered from COVID-19. The chain uses TRBV9 and TRBJ1-2; weak D call: TRBD1 (5 bases). Sequencing was done on a sample of peripheral blood. The DNA for the CDR3 is TGTGCCAGCAGTCTCCCGGGGGAGGATGGCTACACCTTC. It is translated as CASSLPGEDGYTF. The variable domain in full, completed from reference TRBV9 and TRBJ1-2, reads DSGVTQTPKHLITATGQRVTLRCSPRSGDLSVYWYQQSLDQGLQFLIQYYNGEERAKGNILERFSAQQFPDLHSELNLSSLELGDSALYFCASSLPGEDGYTFGSGTRLTVV.